This TCR beta chain was obtained from a study of Graves' ophthalmopathy and Graves' hyperthyroidism. General observations from the study: Ophthalmopathy progression was predicted with 55% to 71% sensitivity and approximately 72% specificity.

This clonotype was counted many times. Its antigen is not known. Other autoimmune diseases, uncontrolled infections, pregnancy or lactation excluded patients from enrollment. Amplification from RNA transcripts yielded the TCR beta CDR3 regions. HTBI primers were used in a first-round RT-PCR, which preceded a second-round multiplex PCR. TCRdb independently ran MiXCR on the multiplex PCR reads; one entry per CDR3 protein. The table has roughly 350,000 distinct CDR3 sequences, 17% seen once; the top ten hold roughly 2.4%. V gave up 5 bases and J gave up 0 bases, with 13 bases separating them. CDR3 length equals 15 residues.

The sequencing input was peripheral blood. This receptor was obtained from an adult woman with stable Graves' hyperthyroidism. The gene calls are TRBV12-3 or TRBV12-4 and TRBJ1-1; TRBD1 is a possible D gene (5 bases). The CDR3 here is CASSPSGTVNTEAFF. The CDR3 region has the DNA TGTGCCAGCAGTCCCTCCGGGACGGTGAACACTGAAGCTTTCTTT.